This T cell receptor beta chain was sequenced in a study of OX40 agonist ivuxolimab in advanced cancers. Study observations and caveats: Some nonresponders additionally presented with little normalized T-cell clonal expansion.

Germline V gene lookup returns CDR1 SGHTA and CDR2 FQGTGA. This CDR3 spans 13 amino acids. Using immunoSEQ multiplex PCR, the repertoire was profiled, and TCRdb retains in-frame clones only, with some absent. The table records about 94,000 clones, around 86% of them present only once. Comments on this clone: Its antigen is as yet unknown.

V is TRBV7-3 and J is TRBJ2-3; D is perhaps TRBD1 or TRBD2 (7 bases each). This sequence was found in an adult with an advanced solid tumor such as melanoma, head and neck, liver or kidney cancer. Material: CD4+ or CD8+ T cells sorted from blood, obtained in a trial of the OX40 agonist ivuxolimab. As DNA, the CDR3 is TGTGCATCGAGGGAGGGGGCCACAGATACGCAGTATTTT. As protein: CASREGATDTQYF. The variable domain in full, with the rest retrieved from reference TRBV7-3 and TRBJ2-3, is GAGVSQTPSNKVTEKGKYVELRCDPISGHTALYWYRQSLGQGPEFLIYFQGTGAADDSGLPNDRFFAVRPEGSVSTLKIQRTERGDSAVYLCASREGATDTQYFGPGTRLTVL.